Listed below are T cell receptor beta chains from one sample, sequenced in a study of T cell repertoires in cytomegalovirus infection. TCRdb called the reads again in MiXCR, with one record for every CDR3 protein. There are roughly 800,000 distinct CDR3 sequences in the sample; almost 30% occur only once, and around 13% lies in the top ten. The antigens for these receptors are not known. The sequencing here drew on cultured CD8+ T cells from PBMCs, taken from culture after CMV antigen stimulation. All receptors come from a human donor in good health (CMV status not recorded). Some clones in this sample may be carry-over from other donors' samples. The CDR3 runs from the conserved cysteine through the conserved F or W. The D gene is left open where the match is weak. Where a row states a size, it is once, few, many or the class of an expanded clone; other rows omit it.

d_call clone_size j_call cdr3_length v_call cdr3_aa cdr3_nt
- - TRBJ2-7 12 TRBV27 CASSLTPSEQYF TGTGCCAGCAGTCTGACCCCCTCCGAGCAGTACTTC
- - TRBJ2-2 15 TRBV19 CASSIGGGGAGELFF TGTGCCAGTAGTATAGGAGGAGGGGGGGCCGGGGAGCTGTTTTTT
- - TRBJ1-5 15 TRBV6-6 CASTPVNRADQPQHF TGTGCCAGCACCCCCGTAAACAGGGCGGATCAGCCCCAGCATTTT
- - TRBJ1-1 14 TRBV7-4 CASSLIRADTEAFF TGTGCCAGCAGCTTAATCAGGGCCGACACTGAAGCTTTCTTT
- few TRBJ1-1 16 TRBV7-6 CASSLVSGSGSTEAFF TGTGCCAGCAGCTTAGTTTCGGGTTCGGGATCCACTGAAGCTTTCTTT
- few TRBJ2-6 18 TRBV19 CASSMEVAVRAGANVLTF TGTGCCAGTAGTATGGAGGTAGCCGTACGCGCTGGGGCCAACGTCCTGACTTTC
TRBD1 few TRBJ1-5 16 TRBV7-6 CASSLMGQGSNQPQHF TGTGCCAGCAGCTTAATGGGACAGGGAAGCAATCAGCCCCAGCATTTT
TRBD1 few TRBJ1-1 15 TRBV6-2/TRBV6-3 CASSYSGTDDTEAFF TGTGCCAGCAGTTACTCTGGGACAGATGACACTGAAGCTTTCTTT
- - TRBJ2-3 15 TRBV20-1 CSARVGQTSTDTQYF TGCAGTGCTAGAGTTGGACAGACTAGCACAGATACGCAGTATTTT
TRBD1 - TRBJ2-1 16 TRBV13 CASSPHRDRVWDEQFF TGTGCCAGCAGTCCTCACCGGGACAGGGTGTGGGATGAGCAGTTCTTC
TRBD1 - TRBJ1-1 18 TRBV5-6 CASSPWFDRAFGNTEAFF TGTGCCAGCAGCCCATGGTTCGACAGGGCTTTCGGGAACACTGAAGCTTTCTTT
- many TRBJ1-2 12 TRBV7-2 CASSLPLGGYTF TGTGCCAGCAGCCTCCCCTTGGGGGGGTACACCTTC
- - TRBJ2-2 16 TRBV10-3 CAISNSGPAGTGELFF TGTGCCATCAGTAATTCAGGCCCCGCGGGGACCGGGGAGCTGTTTTTT
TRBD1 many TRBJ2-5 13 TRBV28 CASSSTGGETQYF TGTGCCAGCAGCAGTACAGGGGGCGAGACCCAGTACTTC
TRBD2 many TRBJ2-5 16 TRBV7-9 CASSSARRGAGETQYF TGTGCCAGCAGCTCCGCCCGGCGGGGGGCAGGAGAGACCCAGTACTTC
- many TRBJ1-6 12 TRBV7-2 CASSFKYSPLHF TGTGCCAGCAGCTTTAAGTATTCACCCCTCCACTTT
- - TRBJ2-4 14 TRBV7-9 CASNIDTSKNIQYF TGTGCCAGCAACATAGACACCTCCAAAAACATTCAGTACTTC
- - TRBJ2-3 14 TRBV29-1 CSVPLLAGQFTQYF TGCAGCGTCCCATTATTGGCCGGGCAGTTTACGCAGTATTTT
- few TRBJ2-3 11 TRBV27 CASRAADTQYF TGTGCCAGCAGGGCCGCAGATACGCAGTATTTT
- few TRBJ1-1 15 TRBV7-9 CASSLPGGMNTEAFF TGTGCCAGCAGCCTACCGGGGGGGATGAACACTGAAGCTTTCTTT
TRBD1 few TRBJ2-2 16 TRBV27 CASSRTRTGVTGELFF TGTGCCAGCAGTCGAACCCGGACAGGGGTTACCGGGGAGCTGTTTTTT
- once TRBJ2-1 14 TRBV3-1 CASSHYGGTNEQFF TGTGCCAGCAGCCATTATGGGGGGACTAATGAGCAGTTCTTC
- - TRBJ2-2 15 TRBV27 CASSLSFANTGELFF TGTGCCAGCAGTTTAAGTTTTGCGAACACCGGGGAGCTGTTTTTT
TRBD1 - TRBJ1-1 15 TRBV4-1 CASSQGQGGSTEAFF TGCGCCAGCAGCCAGGGACAGGGAGGGAGCACTGAAGCTTTCTTT
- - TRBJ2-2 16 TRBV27 CASSLTAGVNTGELFF TGTGCCAGCAGTTTAACGGCAGGGGTAAACACCGGGGAGCTGTTTTTT
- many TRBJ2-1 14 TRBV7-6 CASSSSQAYNEQFF TGTGCCAGCAGCTCATCACAGGCGTACAATGAGCAGTTCTTC
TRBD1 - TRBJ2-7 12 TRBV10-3 CAIRVGQHEQYF TGTGCCATCAGAGTGGGACAGCACGAGCAGTACTTC
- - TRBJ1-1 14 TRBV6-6 CASSQRTMNTEAFF TGTGCCAGCAGTCAAAGGACTATGAACACTGAAGCTTTCTTT
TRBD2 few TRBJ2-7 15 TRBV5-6 CASTATRGVGYEQYF TGTGCCAGCACCGCCACCCGGGGGGTCGGGTACGAGCAGTACTTC
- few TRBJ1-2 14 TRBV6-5 CASTSWGRPYGYTF TGTGCCAGCACCTCATGGGGGAGACCTTATGGCTACACCTTC
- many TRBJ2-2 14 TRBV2 CASNVRGATGELFF TGTGCCAGCAATGTACGAGGGGCTACCGGGGAGCTGTTTTTT
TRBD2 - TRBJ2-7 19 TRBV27 CASSSAGLAGGPLFYEQYF TGTGCCAGCAGTTCGGCCGGACTAGCGGGGGGACCTTTATTCTACGAGCAGTACTTC